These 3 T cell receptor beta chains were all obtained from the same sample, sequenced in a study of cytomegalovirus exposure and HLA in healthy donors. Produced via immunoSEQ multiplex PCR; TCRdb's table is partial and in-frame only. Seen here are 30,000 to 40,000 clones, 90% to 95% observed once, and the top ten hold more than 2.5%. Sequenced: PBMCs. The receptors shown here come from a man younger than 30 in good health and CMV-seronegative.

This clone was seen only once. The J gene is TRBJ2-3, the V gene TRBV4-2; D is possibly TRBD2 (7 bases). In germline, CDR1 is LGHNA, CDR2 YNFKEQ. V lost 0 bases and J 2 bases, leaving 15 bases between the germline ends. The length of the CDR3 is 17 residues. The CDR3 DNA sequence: TGTGCCAGCAGCCAAGATGGGGGCGGGAGCTTCACAGATACGCAGTATTTT. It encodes CASSQDGGGSFTDTQYF.

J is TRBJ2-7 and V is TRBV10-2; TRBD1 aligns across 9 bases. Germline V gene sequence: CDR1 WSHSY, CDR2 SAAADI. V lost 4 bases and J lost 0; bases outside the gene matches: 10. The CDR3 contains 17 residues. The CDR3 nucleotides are TGCGCCAGCAGTGTGGGGACAGGGAGCCTAAGCTCCTACGAGCAGTACTTC. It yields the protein CASSVGTGSLSSYEQYF.

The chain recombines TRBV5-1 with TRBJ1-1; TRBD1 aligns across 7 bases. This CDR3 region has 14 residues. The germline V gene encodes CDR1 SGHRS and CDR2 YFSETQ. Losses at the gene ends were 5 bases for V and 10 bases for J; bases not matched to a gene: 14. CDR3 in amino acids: CASSPHPDRAIAFF. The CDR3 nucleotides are TGCGCCAGCAGTCCTCACCCCGACAGGGCTATAGCTTTCTTT.